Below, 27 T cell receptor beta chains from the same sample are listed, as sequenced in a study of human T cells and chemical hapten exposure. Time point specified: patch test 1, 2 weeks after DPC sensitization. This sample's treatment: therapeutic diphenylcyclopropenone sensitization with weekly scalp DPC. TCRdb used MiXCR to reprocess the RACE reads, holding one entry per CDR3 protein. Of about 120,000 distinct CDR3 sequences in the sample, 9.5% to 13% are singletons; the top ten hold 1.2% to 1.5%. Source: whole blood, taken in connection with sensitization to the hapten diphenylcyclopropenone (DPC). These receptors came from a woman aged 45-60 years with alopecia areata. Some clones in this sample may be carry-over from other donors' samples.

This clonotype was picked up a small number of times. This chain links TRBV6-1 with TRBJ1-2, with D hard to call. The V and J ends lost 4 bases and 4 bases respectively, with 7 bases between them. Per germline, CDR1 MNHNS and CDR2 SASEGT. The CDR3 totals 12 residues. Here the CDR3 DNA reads TGTGCCAGCAGTGGAGCCCTCTATGGCTACACCTTC. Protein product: CASSGALYGYTF.

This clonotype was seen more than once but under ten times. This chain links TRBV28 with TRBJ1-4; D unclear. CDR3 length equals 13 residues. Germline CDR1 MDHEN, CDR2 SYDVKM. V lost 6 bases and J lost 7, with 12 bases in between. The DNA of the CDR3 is TGTGCCAGCAGGAGTGGGCCCGGTGAAAAACTGTTTTTT. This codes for CASRSGPGEKLFF.

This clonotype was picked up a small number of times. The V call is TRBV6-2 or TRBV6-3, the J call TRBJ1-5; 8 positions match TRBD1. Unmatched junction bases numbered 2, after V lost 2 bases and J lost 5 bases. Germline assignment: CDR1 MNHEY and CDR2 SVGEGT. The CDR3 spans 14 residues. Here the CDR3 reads CASSYGQGYQPQHF. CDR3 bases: TGTGCCAGCAGTTACGGACAGGGATATCAGCCCCAGCATTTT.

CDR3 sequence (DNA): TGTGCCAGCAGGCACCTCTCTGGGGCCAACGTCCTGACTTTC. It codes for CASRHLSGANVLTF. The gene calls are TRBV6-1 and TRBJ2-6; D is uncertain. Trimming took 6 bases from V and 0 from J, leaving 6 bases between them. This CDR3 is built from 14 residues. Per the germline V gene, CDR1 is MNHNS and CDR2 is SASEGT.

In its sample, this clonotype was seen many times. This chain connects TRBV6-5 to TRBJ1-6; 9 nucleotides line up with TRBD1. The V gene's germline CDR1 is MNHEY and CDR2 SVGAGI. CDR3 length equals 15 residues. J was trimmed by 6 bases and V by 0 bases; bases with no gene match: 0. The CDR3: CASSYSGQGNSPLHF. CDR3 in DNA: TGTGCCAGCAGTTACTCGGGACAGGGTAATTCACCCCTCCACTTT.

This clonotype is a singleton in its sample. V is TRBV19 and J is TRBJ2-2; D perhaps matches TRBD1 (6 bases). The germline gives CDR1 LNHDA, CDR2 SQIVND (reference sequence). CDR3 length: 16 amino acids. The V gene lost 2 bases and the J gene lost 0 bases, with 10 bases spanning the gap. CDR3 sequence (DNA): TGTGCCAGTAGTATAAGGACAGACGCGAACACCGGGGAGCTGTTTTTT. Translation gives CASSIRTDANTGELFF.

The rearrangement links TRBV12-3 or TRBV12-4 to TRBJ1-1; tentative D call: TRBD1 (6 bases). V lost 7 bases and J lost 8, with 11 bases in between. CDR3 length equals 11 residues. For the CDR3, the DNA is TGTGCCAGCAATAGGGGGGTAGAAGCTTTCTTT. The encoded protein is CASNRGVEAFF.

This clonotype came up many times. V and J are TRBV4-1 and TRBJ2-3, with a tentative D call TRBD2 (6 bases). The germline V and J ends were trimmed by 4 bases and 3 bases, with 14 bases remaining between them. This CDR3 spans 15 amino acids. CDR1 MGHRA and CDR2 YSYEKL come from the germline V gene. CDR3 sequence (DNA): TGCGCCAGCAGCCCCAGACTAGTTGGGACAGATACGCAGTATTTT. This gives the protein CASSPRLVGTDTQYF.

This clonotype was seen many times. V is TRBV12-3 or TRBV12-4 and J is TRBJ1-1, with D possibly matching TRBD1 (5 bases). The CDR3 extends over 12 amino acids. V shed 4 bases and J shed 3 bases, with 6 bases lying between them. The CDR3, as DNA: TGTGCCAGCAGTTACAGGTACACTGAAGCTTTCTTT. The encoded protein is CASSYRYTEAFF.

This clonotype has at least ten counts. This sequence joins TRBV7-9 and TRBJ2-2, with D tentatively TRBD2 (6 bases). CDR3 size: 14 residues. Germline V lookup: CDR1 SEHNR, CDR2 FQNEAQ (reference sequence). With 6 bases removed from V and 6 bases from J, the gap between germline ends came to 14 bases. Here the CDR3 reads CASSNGSPPGELFF. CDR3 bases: TGTGCCAGCAGTAACGGGAGCCCCCCCGGGGAGCTGTTTTTT.

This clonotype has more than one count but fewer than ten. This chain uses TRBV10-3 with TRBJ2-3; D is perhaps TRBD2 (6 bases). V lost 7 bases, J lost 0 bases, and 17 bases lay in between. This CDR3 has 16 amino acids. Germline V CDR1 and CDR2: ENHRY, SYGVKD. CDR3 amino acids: CAINREPPSSTDTQYF. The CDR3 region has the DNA TGTGCCATCAACCGGGAGCCCCCCTCTAGCACAGATACGCAGTATTTT.

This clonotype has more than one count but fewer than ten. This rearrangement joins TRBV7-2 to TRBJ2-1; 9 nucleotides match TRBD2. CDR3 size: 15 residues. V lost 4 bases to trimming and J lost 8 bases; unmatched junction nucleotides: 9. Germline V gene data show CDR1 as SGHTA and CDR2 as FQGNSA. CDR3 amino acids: CASSSNGGRGYEQFF. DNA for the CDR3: TGTGCCAGCAGCTCCAACGGCGGGAGGGGGTATGAGCAGTTCTTC.

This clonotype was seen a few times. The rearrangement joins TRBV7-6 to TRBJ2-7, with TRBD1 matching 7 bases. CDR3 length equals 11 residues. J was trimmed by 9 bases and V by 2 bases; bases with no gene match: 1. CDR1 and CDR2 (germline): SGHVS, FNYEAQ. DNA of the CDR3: TGTGCCAGCAGCTTAAGACAGGGGCAGTACTTC. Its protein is CASSLRQGQYF.

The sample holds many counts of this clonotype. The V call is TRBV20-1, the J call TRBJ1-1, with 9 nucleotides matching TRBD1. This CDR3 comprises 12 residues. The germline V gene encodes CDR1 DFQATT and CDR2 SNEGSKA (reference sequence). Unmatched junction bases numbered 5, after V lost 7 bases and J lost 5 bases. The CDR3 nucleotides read TGCAGTGTGGGACAGGGTGGAACTGAAGCTTTCTTT. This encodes CSVGQGGTEAFF.

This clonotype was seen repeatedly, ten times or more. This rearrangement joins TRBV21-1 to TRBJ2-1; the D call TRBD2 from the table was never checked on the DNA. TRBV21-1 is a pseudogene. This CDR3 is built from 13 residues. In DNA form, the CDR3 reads TGTGCCAGCAGCAAAGAGCTAGCGGGTGAGCAGTTCTTC. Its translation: CASSKELAGEQFF.

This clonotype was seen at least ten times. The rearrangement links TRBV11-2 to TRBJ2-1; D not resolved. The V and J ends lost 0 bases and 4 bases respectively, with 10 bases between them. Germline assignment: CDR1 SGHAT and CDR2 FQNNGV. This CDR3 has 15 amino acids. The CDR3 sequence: CASSLDRVEYNEQFF. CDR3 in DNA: TGTGCCAGCAGCTTAGATAGGGTCGAGTACAATGAGCAGTTCTTC.

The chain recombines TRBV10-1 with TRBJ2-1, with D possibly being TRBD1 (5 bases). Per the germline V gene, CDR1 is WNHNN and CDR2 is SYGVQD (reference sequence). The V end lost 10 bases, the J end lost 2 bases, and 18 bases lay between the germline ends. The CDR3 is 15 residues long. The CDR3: CATPPKKTAYNEQFF. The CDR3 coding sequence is TGCGCCACCCCCCCAAAAAAGACAGCCTACAATGAGCAGTTCTTC.

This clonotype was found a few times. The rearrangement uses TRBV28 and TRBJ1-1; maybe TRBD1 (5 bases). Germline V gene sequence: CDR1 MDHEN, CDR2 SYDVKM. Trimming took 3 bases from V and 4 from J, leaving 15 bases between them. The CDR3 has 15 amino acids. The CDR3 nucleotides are TGTGCCAGCAGTTTGGGGGGGGTGTCGGGCACTGAAGCTTTCTTT. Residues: CASSLGGVSGTEAFF.

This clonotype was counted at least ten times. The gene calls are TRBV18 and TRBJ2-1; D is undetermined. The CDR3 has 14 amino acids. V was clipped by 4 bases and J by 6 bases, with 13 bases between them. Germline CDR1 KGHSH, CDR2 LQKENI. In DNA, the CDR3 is TGTGCCAGCTCACAACTCATTATGGGCAATGAGCAGTTCTTC. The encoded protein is CASSQLIMGNEQFF.

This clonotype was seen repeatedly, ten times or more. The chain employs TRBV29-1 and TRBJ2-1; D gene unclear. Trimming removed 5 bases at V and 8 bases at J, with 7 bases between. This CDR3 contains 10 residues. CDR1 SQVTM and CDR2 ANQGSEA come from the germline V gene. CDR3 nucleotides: TGCAGCGTTACCGAGGATGAGCAGTTCTTC. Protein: CSVTEDEQFF.

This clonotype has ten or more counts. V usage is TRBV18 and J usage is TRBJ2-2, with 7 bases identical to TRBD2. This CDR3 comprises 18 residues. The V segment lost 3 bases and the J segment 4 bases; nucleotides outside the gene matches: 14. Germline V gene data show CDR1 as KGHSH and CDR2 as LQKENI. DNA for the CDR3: TGTGCCAGCTCACCCTGGCTCCTTTCCGGCGGGGGCACCGGGGAGCTGTTTTTT. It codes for CASSPWLLSGGGTGELFF.

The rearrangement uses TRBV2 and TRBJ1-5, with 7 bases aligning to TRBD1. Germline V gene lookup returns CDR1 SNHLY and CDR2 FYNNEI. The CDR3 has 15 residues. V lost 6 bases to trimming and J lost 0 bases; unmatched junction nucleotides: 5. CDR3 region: CASRAGQNSNQPQHF. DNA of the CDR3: TGTGCCAGCAGGGCGGGACAGAATAGCAATCAGCCCCAGCATTTT.

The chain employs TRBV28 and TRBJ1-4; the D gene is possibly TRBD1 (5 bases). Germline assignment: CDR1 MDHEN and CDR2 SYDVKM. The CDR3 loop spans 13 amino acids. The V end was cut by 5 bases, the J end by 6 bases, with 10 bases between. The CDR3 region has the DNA TGTGCCAGCAGTCCAGGGAGGGATGAAAAACTGTTTTTT. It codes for CASSPGRDEKLFF.

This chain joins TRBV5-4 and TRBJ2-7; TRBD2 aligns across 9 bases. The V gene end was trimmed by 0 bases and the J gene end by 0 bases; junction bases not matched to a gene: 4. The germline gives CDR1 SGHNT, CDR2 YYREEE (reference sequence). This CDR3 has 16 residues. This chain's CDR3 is CASSLDPGLASYEQYF. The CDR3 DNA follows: TGTGCCAGCAGCTTGGACCCGGGACTAGCCTCCTACGAGCAGTACTTC.

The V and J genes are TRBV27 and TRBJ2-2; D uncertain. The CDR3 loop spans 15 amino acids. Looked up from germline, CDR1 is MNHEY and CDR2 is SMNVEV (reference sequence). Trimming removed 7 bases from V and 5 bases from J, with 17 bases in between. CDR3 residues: CASTFRITETGELFF. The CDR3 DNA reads TGTGCCAGCACCTTCAGAATAACAGAGACCGGGGAGCTGTTTTTT.

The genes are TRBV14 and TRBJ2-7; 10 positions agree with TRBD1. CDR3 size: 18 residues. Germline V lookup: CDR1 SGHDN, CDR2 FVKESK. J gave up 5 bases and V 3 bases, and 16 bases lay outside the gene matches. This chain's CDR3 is CASSHPLGKGQGSNEQYF. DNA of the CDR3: TGTGCCAGCAGCCATCCCCTGGGTAAGGGACAGGGGAGTAACGAGCAGTACTTC.

CDR3 loop: CASSLAGSGGRTDTQYF. The CDR3 DNA sequence: TGTGCCAGCAGCTTAGCCGGCAGTGGAGGGCGGACAGATACGCAGTATTTT. This chain connects TRBV7-9 to TRBJ2-3; the D gene is possibly TRBD2 (6 bases). The CDR3 has 17 amino acids. The germline V gene encodes CDR1 SEHNR and CDR2 FQNEAQ (reference sequence). V was clipped by 0 bases and J by 3 bases, with 16 bases between them.